Below, 31 T cell receptor beta chains from the same sample are listed, as sequenced in a study of blood T cells in healthy people across ages. A second about 7 to 11 cycle PCR used barcoded and J-beta primers. TCRdb independently ran MiXCR on the 5' RACE reads; one entry per CDR3 protein. The profile covers 650,000 to 1,000,000 distinct CDR3 sequences, with under 40% appearing a single time and over 10% taken by the ten largest. Sequenced sample: blood. Every receptor here comes from a man between 18 and 29 years old in good health.

The genes are TRBV6-5 and TRBJ2-5, with D hard to call. This CDR3 spans 16 amino acids. The V and J ends lost 0 bases and 5 bases respectively, with 16 bases between them. Germline CDR1 MNHEY, CDR2 SVGAGI. CDR3 region: CASSYSEGSNEETQYF. CDR3 bases: TGTGCCAGCAGTTACTCCGAAGGCTCCAACGAGGAGACCCAGTACTTC.

This clonotype was detected only once. Possible read error: a much larger clone is one base away. V gene TRBV20-1 combines with J gene TRBJ2-3, with D perhaps matching TRBD2 (7 bases). Germline V gives CDR1 DFQATT, CDR2 SNEGSKA (reference sequence). V was cut by 7 bases and J by 0 bases, with 17 bases left in between. The CDR3 has 15 residues. The DNA of the CDR3 is TGCAGTGTTGGGGGGGACACCGAGAGCACAGATACGCAGTATTTT. Residues: CSVGGDTESTDTQYF.

V is TRBV25-1 and J is TRBJ1-2; the D gene is possibly TRBD1 (6 bases). The CDR3 extends over 14 amino acids. V was trimmed by 3 bases and J by 4 bases, leaving 12 bases between them. The V gene's germline CDR1 is MGHDK and CDR2 SYGVNS. The CDR3 sequence is CASSDLDRLYGYTF. CDR3 DNA: TGTGCCAGCAGTGACTTAGACAGGCTCTATGGCTACACCTTC.

The rearrangement uses TRBV7-9 and TRBJ1-5; TRBD1 might be the D (6 bases). Trimming removed 5 bases from V and 4 bases from J, with 12 bases in between. CDR1 is SEHNR and CDR2 is FQNEAQ in the germline V gene (reference sequence). This CDR3 is built from 14 residues. CDR3 residues: CASSRQDANQPQHF. The CDR3 DNA follows: TGTGCCAGCAGCCGACAGGACGCTAATCAGCCCCAGCATTTT.

This chain joins TRBV5-1 and TRBJ2-2, with D tentatively TRBD1 (5 bases). From germline, CDR1 is SGHRS and CDR2 YFSETQ. This CDR3 comprises 16 residues. V was shortened by 1 base and J by 2 bases, with 12 bases between the two germline ends. This CDR3 is CASSLSTTGNTGELFF. The CDR3, as DNA: TGCGCCAGCAGCTTGTCTACAACAGGAAACACCGGGGAGCTGTTTTTT.

Ten or more counts support this clonotype. The J gene is TRBJ2-1, the V gene TRBV4-2; 8 bases agree with TRBD2. The CDR3 is 18 residues long. CDR1 and CDR2 from the germline V gene are LGHNA and YNFKEQ. Trimming took 1 base from V and 6 from J; bases not matched to a gene: 14. For the CDR3, the DNA is TGTGCCAGCAGCCAAGGGAGGAAGTTCGGGGGGGCCCTCAATGAGCAGTTCTTC. Protein: CASSQGRKFGGALNEQFF.

The rearrangement uses TRBV19 and TRBJ1-5; tentative D call: TRBD1 (5 bases). Trimming stripped 1 base from V and 1 base from J, with 5 bases between. The CDR3 loop spans 14 amino acids. Germline CDR1 reads LNHDA; CDR2 reads SQIVND (reference sequence). The CDR3 nucleotides are TGTGCCAGTAGTATAGGGGGGAGCAATCAGCCCCAGCATTTT. It translates to CASSIGGSNQPQHF.

This clonotype turned up a few times. The J gene is TRBJ2-1, the V gene TRBV20-1, with a possible D match to TRBD2 (6 bases). Trimming left V 8 bases short and J 8 bases short, with 22 bases between. CDR1 is DFQATT, CDR2 SNEGSKA, per germline (reference sequence). The CDR3 has 14 residues. The CDR3 nucleotides are TGCAGTTCTACCAAGCGGGCTCTCGGCCATGAGCAGTTCTTC. Translating gives CSSTKRALGHEQFF.

This clonotype was picked up a small number of times. The chain is built from TRBV7-2 and TRBJ1-2; D gene ambiguous. The germline gives CDR1 SGHTA, CDR2 FQGNSA. This CDR3 region has 13 residues. V lost 2 bases, J lost 4 bases, and 8 bases lay in between. The CDR3 sequence: CASSLMVLYGYTF. CDR3 sequence (DNA): TGTGCCAGCAGCTTAATGGTACTCTATGGCTACACCTTC.

This chain links TRBV6-6 with TRBJ2-7; 9 bases match TRBD2. After removal of 6 bases from V and 4 bases from J, the junction contained 7 bases not matched to a gene. Germline CDR1 and CDR2: MNHNY and SVGAGI (reference sequence). The CDR3 runs to 14 residues. For the CDR3, the DNA is TGTGCCAGCAGCACCCGTAGCGGGAGTTACGAGCAGTACTTC. Translated: CASSTRSGSYEQYF.

This clonotype was picked up a small number of times. This chain links TRBV6-5 with TRBJ1-1; D not resolved. The ends were cut back, 2 bases at V and 1 base at J, with 11 bases in the middle. Per germline, CDR1 MNHEY and CDR2 SVGAGI. CDR3 length: 15 amino acids. The CDR3 nucleotides read TGTGCCAGCAGTTACGCACAGCTCAAGAACACTGAAGCTTTCTTT. As protein: CASSYAQLKNTEAFF.

V usage is TRBV5-1 and J usage is TRBJ2-1, with 7 bases matching TRBD1. The CDR3 is 14 amino acids. Germline-derived CDR1 and CDR2 are SGHRS and YFSETQ. V gave up 0 bases and J gave up 13 bases; unmatched junction bases: 10. CDR3 residues: CASSLGRGLETQFF. CDR3 bases: TGCGCCAGCAGCTTGGGAAGGGGGCTGGAGACCCAGTTCTTC.

This clonotype was counted only a few times. The chain recombines TRBV12-3 or TRBV12-4 with TRBJ1-5; possibly TRBD1 for D (5 bases). The germline V and J ends were trimmed by 3 bases and 0 bases, with 9 bases remaining between them. The CDR3 contains 15 residues. DNA of the CDR3: TGTGCCAGCAGTTTCCTGGGGGGTAGCAATCAGCCCCAGCATTTT. Translated: CASSFLGGSNQPQHF.

The J gene is TRBJ2-1, the V gene TRBV6-6; D is ambiguous. Deletions cut 7 bases from V and 6 bases from J, with 13 bases between. The CDR3 is made up of 13 amino acids. Germline CDR1 is MNHNY and CDR2 is SVGAGI (reference sequence). The CDR3 spells CASIRPGSNEQFF. The CDR3 DNA reads TGTGCCAGCATACGGCCGGGTAGCAATGAGCAGTTCTTC.

The genes are TRBV5-1 and TRBJ2-1, with a possible D match to TRBD1 (6 bases). The CDR3 totals 15 residues. V lost 4 bases to trimming and J lost 2 bases, with 13 bases between them. Germline CDR1 reads SGHRS; CDR2 reads YFSETQ. The chain's CDR3 is CASSQTGTTYNEQFF. In nucleotides, the CDR3 is TGCGCCAGCAGCCAAACAGGGACAACCTACAATGAGCAGTTCTTC.

The V gene is TRBV7-2, the J gene TRBJ2-1; 7 nucleotides agree with TRBD1. The CDR3 is 16 amino acids. Germline CDR1 and CDR2: SGHTA and FQGNSA. Germline trimming cut 4 bases from V and 5 bases from J; bases unmatched to any gene: 11. The CDR3 bases are TGTGCCAGCAGCTCCCGACTTGTGACAGGGAACAATGAGCAGTTCTTC. The encoded protein is CASSSRLVTGNNEQFF. The whole variable domain, remainder taken from reference TRBV7-2 and TRBJ2-1, is GAGVSQSPSNKVTEKGKDVELRCDPISGHTALYWYRQSLGQGLEFLIYFQGNSAPDKSGLPSDRFSAERTGGSVSTLTIQRTQQEDSAVYLCASSSRLVTGNNEQFFGPGTRLTVL.

V usage is TRBV9 and J usage is TRBJ1-6; TRBD1 matches at 7 bases. V lost 0 bases to trimming and J lost 10 bases; unmatched junction nucleotides: 13. Per germline, CDR1 SGDLS and CDR2 YYNGEE. The CDR3 has 17 amino acids. In DNA, the CDR3 is TGTGCCAGCAGCGTAGGTGTTCGGGACAGCCCGGGGTCACCCCTCCACTTT. This gives the protein CASSVGVRDSPGSPLHF.

The V call is TRBV16, the J call TRBJ2-7, with D maybe TRBD1 (5 bases). Germline V lookup: CDR1 KGHSY, CDR2 FQNENV. The V gene lost 2 bases and the J gene lost 3 bases, with 8 bases spanning the gap. The CDR3 loop spans 13 amino acids. The CDR3 protein is CASSQDSRYEQYF. The DNA for the CDR3 is TGTGCCAGCAGCCAAGACAGCCGCTACGAGCAGTACTTC.

This clonotype was detected many times. The V and J genes are TRBV4-2 and TRBJ2-1; D may match TRBD1 or TRBD2 (5 bases each). The CDR3 has 15 residues. Trimming pared 0 bases from V and 6 bases from J, leaving 12 bases between. Germline loops: CDR1 LGHNA, CDR2 YNFKEQ. CDR3 nucleotide sequence: TGTGCCAGCAGCCAAGATCCGGGGCAGTCCAATGAGCAGTTCTTC. This codes for CASSQDPGQSNEQFF.

The chain couples TRBV5-1 to TRBJ2-6, with D unresolved. Trimming stripped 0 bases from V and 0 bases from J, with 10 bases between. Germline V lookup: CDR1 SGHRS, CDR2 YFSETQ. The CDR3 is 17 residues long. In DNA form, the CDR3 reads TGCGCCAGCAGCTTGGAACGCCGGTCCTCTGGGGCCAACGTCCTGACTTTC. Its protein is CASSLERRSSGANVLTF.

This clonotype was recorded a few times. This rearrangement joins TRBV27 to TRBJ1-4; TRBD1 matches 7 bases. Trimming at V came to 2 bases and at J to 8 bases, leaving 8 bases not matched to a gene. The CDR3 totals 15 residues. The germline V gene has CDR1 MNHEY and CDR2 SMNVEV (reference sequence). CDR3: CASSLTPRGSEKLFF. The CDR3 nucleotides read TGTGCCAGCAGTTTAACCCCCAGGGGGAGCGAAAAACTGTTTTTT.

The CDR3 sequence: CASSLSRPSNEQFF. The CDR3 DNA is TGTGCCAGCAGCCTGTCGAGACCCTCGAATGAGCAGTTCTTC. The chain couples TRBV4-2 to TRBJ2-1; no clear D gene. CDR3 length: 14 amino acids. Germline CDR1 and CDR2: LGHNA and YNFKEQ. V was cut by 4 bases and J by 7 bases, with 14 bases left in between.

Turning to this clonotype: Being one base from a much bigger clone, this may be a read error. This chain uses TRBV30 with TRBJ1-2, with a weak D call TRBD1 (5 bases). CDR3 length: 13 residues. V lost 7 bases and J 3 bases, leaving 15 bases between the germline ends. Germline V gene data show CDR1 as GTSNPN and CDR2 as SVGIG (reference sequence). The CDR3 nucleotides read TGTGCCTTGACCGACAGTGCTGACTATGGCTACACCTTC. This sequence encodes CALTDSADYGYTF.

V is TRBV7-9 and J is TRBJ1-6, with unresolved D. The V end lost 5 bases, the J end lost 5 bases, and 13 bases lay between the germline ends. Germline assignment: CDR1 SEHNR and CDR2 FQNEAQ (reference sequence). The CDR3 has 15 residues. CDR3 sequence reads: CASSPKADNNSPLHF. DNA of the CDR3: TGTGCCAGCAGCCCCAAGGCGGATAATAATTCACCCCTCCACTTT.

In this sample, this clonotype turned up a few times. This chain uses TRBV6-5 with TRBJ1-2, with D possibly TRBD1 on 5 matching bases. The germline CDR1 and CDR2 sequences are MNHEY and SVGAGI. This CDR3 comprises 13 residues. V was pared by 4 bases and J by 5 bases, with 11 bases between. Here the CDR3 reads CASSSGGWYGYTF. The CDR3 nucleotides read TGTGCCAGCAGTTCGGGGGGGTGGTATGGCTACACCTTC.

The chain uses TRBV9 and TRBJ2-5; 8 bases line up with TRBD2. Trimming cost V 1 base and J 4 bases; bases outside gene matches: 3. The CDR3 is made up of 14 amino acids. Germline V gene lookup returns CDR1 SGDLS and CDR2 YYNGEE. CDR3 nucleotide sequence: TGTGCCAGCAGCGTAATCGGGGGGGCAGAGACCCAGTACTTC. Its translation: CASSVIGGAETQYF.

The chain links TRBV7-2 to TRBJ1-1, with no clear D. Germline V lookup: CDR1 SGHTA, CDR2 FQGNSA. This CDR3 is built from 16 residues. V shed 5 bases and J shed 0 bases, with 16 bases lying between them. The CDR3 coding sequence is TGTGCCAGCAGCCTAGGAGGGAAACTCATGAACACTGAAGCTTTCTTT. This translates into CASSLGGKLMNTEAFF.

In this sample, this clonotype turned up a few times. The chain links TRBV4-3 to TRBJ2-1, with a weak D call TRBD2 (5 bases). V lost 4 bases and J lost 6, with 16 bases in between. CDR1 and CDR2 from the germline V gene are LGHNA and YSLEER. The CDR3 is 15 residues long. CDR3 residues: CASSPGSTGGNEQFF. In nucleotides, the CDR3 is TGCGCCAGCAGCCCGGGGTCGACCGGCGGCAATGAGCAGTTCTTC.

As regards this clonotype: One junction end disagrees with the germline gene, perhaps due to a read error. This chain uses TRBV5-1 with TRBJ2-5; possibly TRBD2 for D (6 bases). This CDR3 is built from 13 residues. CDR1 is SGHRS, CDR2 YFSETQ, per germline. Here the CDR3 reads CASSRDFRETQYF. The CDR3, as DNA: TGTGCCAGCAGCAGGGACTTTAGAGAGACCCAGTACTTC.

This clonotype has a handful of counts. The chain is built from TRBV4-3 and TRBJ1-1, with TRBD1 matching 9 bases. This CDR3 region has 14 residues. Germline CDR1 and CDR2: LGHNA and YSLEER. Trimming took 0 bases from V and 4 from J; bases not matched to a gene: 0. The CDR3 DNA sequence: TGCGCCAGCAGCCAAGAGGACAGGGGCACTGAAGCTTTCTTT. Translating gives CASSQEDRGTEAFF.

This chain uses TRBV5-1 with TRBJ2-5, with 8 nucleotides matching TRBD2. J lost 0 bases, V lost 2 bases, and 3 bases had no gene match. This CDR3 contains 15 residues. Germline CDR1 reads SGHRS; CDR2 reads YFSETQ. Written as DNA, the CDR3 is TGCGCCAGCAGCTTTAGCGGGATAGACCAAGAGACCCAGTACTTC. This encodes CASSFSGIDQETQYF. The complete variable domain, with remaining parts taken from reference TRBV5-1 and TRBJ2-5, reads KAGVTQTPRYLIKTRGQQVTLSCSPISGHRSVSWYQQTPGQGLQFLFEYFSETQRNKGNFPGRFSGRQFSNSRSEMNVSTLELGDSALYLCASSFSGIDQETQYFGPGTRLLVL.